This T cell receptor (beta chain) was captured by sequencing in a study of metastatic and nonmetastatic thyroid tumors. In the study overall: Repertoire comparison spanned blood and tumor or nodule tissue of malignant and benign thyroid patients. Study findings and constraints: Significantly higher TCR beta diversity was reportedly seen in malignant thyroid tumors than benign nodules, in blood and tumor.

As for this clone: Antigen: not known.

Patients underwent thyroid surgery, and none had received any treatment before it. In the original analysis: Clinicopathological groups supplied CDR3 differences that were used to build a distant-metastasis classifier for papillary thyroid cancer. Via MiXCR, TCRdb re-called the PCR reads. TCRdb's processing, not the authors' own work, is the source of the V and J calls. The sample lists under 35,000 clones, around 32% seen once, with 32% in the top ten. The TCR sequence derives from a female donor with papillary thyroid cancer or a benign thyroid nodule (not recorded which). Some clones in this sample may be carry-over from other donors' samples. Sequenced: blood.

The CDR3 nucleotides are TGCAGTGCTGCTATTCCGGGCCACACAGATACGCAGTATTTT. Residues: CSAAIPGHTDTQYF. V usage is TRBV20-1 and J usage is TRBJ2-3; D is ambiguous. Germline CDR1 is DFQATT and CDR2 is SNEGSKA (reference sequence). The CDR3 loop spans 14 amino acids. V shed 5 bases and J shed 2 bases, with 14 bases lying between them.